These 32 T cell receptor beta chains were all obtained from the same sample, sequenced in a study of T cells in Graves' hyperthyroidism and ophthalmopathy. It was RNA transcripts that yielded the amplified TCR beta CDR3 regions. Using the HTBI primer set, a first-round RT-PCR was run on the TCR CDR3. TCRdb ran MiXCR on the multiplex PCR reads and lists one entry per CDR3 protein. The table includes some 370,000 distinct CDR3 sequences, over 11% detected once. Sequenced: blood. The source is a man aged 45-65 years with Graves' ophthalmopathy.

This clonotype was picked up a small number of times. This rearrangement joins TRBV7-6 to TRBJ2-7, with D unresolved. The CDR3 sequence is 12 residues long. The germline V gene has CDR1 SGHVS and CDR2 FNYEAQ. With 5 bases removed from V and 5 bases from J, the gap between germline ends came to 10 bases. The CDR3, as DNA: TGTGCCAGCAGCACTGACCCGGACGAGCAGTACTTC. Amino acids: CASSTDPDEQYF.

In this sample, this clonotype turned up many times. This sequence joins TRBV24-1 and TRBJ1-2; 10 nucleotides agree with TRBD1. After removal of 2 bases from V and 8 bases from J, the junction contained 7 bases not matched to a gene. The CDR3 runs 15 residues. Germline V gene sequence: CDR1 KGHDR, CDR2 SFDVKD. CDR3 residues: CATSDSETGGDGYTF. CDR3 in DNA: TGTGCCACCAGTGATTCTGAGACAGGGGGCGACGGCTACACCTTC.

This clonotype was recorded many times. The V and J genes are TRBV2 and TRBJ1-1; TRBD1 matches 7 bases. In germline, CDR1 is SNHLY, CDR2 FYNNEI. This CDR3 is 16 amino acids long. With 6 bases clipped from V and 3 bases from J, the junction kept 13 bases outside the gene matches. The CDR3 DNA sequence: TGTGCCAGCAGCGAGACAGGGTTGGGGTTAGACACTGAAGCTTTCTTT. Its translation is CASSETGLGLDTEAFF.

This clonotype was detected many times. The chain has TRBV27 and TRBJ1-1; D gene unclear. V was pared by 9 bases and J by 1 base, with 15 bases between. CDR3 length equals 14 residues. Germline-derived CDR1 and CDR2 are MNHEY and SMNVEV (reference sequence). The CDR3 sequence is CARPKTGSNTEAFF. The CDR3 nucleotides read TGTGCCAGGCCGAAGACCGGTTCGAACACTGAAGCTTTCTTT.

This clonotype showed up many times. V is TRBV7-9 and J is TRBJ2-5; tentatively, D is TRBD2 (6 bases). V was shortened by 6 bases and J by 5 bases, with 13 bases between the two germline ends. Per germline, CDR1 SEHNR and CDR2 FQNEAQ (reference sequence). There are 13 residues in the CDR3. CDR3 region: CASSSGGPETQYF. In DNA, the CDR3 is TGTGCCAGCAGTTCCGGGGGTCCCGAGACCCAGTACTTC.

This clonotype was recorded at least ten times. J is TRBJ1-2 and V is TRBV24-1; D gene unclear. This CDR3 region has 13 residues. Germline CDR1 reads KGHDR; CDR2 reads SFDVKD. V lost 3 bases and J 5 bases, leaving 9 bases between the germline ends. In DNA form, the CDR3 reads TGTGCCACCAGTGATCCTGTTACGTATGGCTACACCTTC. It codes for CATSDPVTYGYTF.

This clonotype was recorded many times. The chain is built from TRBV20-1 and TRBJ2-2; D ambiguous. The CDR3 extends over 15 amino acids. The germline gives CDR1 DFQATT, CDR2 SNEGSKA (reference sequence). V lost 5 bases to trimming and J lost 3 bases, with 16 bases between them. CDR3 bases: TGCAGTGCTCGCAGTACTAAGGGTTACACCGGGGAGCTGTTTTTT. Translation: CSARSTKGYTGELFF.

This clonotype occurred many times. The chain links TRBV5-6 to TRBJ2-2; D unclear. The germline V gene encodes CDR1 SGHDT and CDR2 YYEEEE. The V end was cut by 4 bases, the J end by 8 bases, with 6 bases between. CDR3 length: 11 residues. For the CDR3, the DNA is TGTGCCAGCAGCATTACAGGGGAGCTGTTTTTT. Its translation is CASSITGELFF.

Points on this clonotype: A much larger clonotype is one base distant, so this may be a read error. The chain employs TRBV6-2 or TRBV6-3 and TRBJ1-5; TRBD1 is a possible D gene (6 bases). CDR1 MNHEY and CDR2 SVGEGT come from the germline V gene. The length of the CDR3 is 16 residues. V was pared by 7 bases and J by 5 bases, with 21 bases between. The CDR3 reads CASIKQGSEVDQPQHF. CDR3 DNA sequence: TGTGCCAGCATCAAACAGGGAAGTGAGGTGGATCAGCCCCAGCATTTT.

This clonotype was picked up many times. The genes are TRBV19 and TRBJ2-1; 12 nucleotides match TRBD2. The V and J ends lost 3 bases and 9 bases, in that order; junction bases with no gene match: 6. This CDR3 region has 15 residues. The germline V gene has CDR1 LNHDA and CDR2 SQIVND (reference sequence). CDR3 loop: CASSIGASGRVEQFF. As DNA, the CDR3 is TGTGCCAGTAGTATCGGGGCTAGCGGGAGGGTTGAGCAGTTCTTC.

CDR3 bases: TGTGCCAGTAGTGTCGGACAGAAATACGAGCAGTACTTC. Encoded protein: CASSVGQKYEQYF. This rearrangement joins TRBV19 to TRBJ2-7; maybe TRBD1 (6 bases). Deletions cut 5 bases from V and 4 bases from J, with 12 bases between. The CDR3 loop spans 13 amino acids. The germline CDR1 and CDR2 sequences are LNHDA and SQIVND (reference sequence).

This clonotype was picked up a small number of times. The chain combines TRBV5-1 with TRBJ2-1, with 8 bases matching TRBD2. This CDR3 region has 15 residues. V shed 3 bases, J shed 7 bases, and the junction held 9 bases outside the gene matches. Germline CDR1 SGHRS, CDR2 YFSETQ. The DNA for the CDR3 is TGCGCCAGCAGCTGGGGGGGAGCGGGGGTAAATGAGCAGTTCTTC. This sequence encodes CASSWGGAGVNEQFF.

This clonotype was recorded at least ten times. The chain carries TRBV11-1 and TRBJ1-1; a weak D match, TRBD1 (5 bases). Trimming pared 5 bases from V and 3 bases from J, leaving 16 bases between. CDR3 length: 15 residues. Germline lookup yields CDR1 SGHAT and CDR2 FQDESV (reference sequence). The CDR3, as DNA: TGTGCCAGCAGCCTGGAGACAGAATGGGACACTGAAGCTTTCTTT. Its translation is CASSLETEWDTEAFF.

The chain has TRBV29-1 and TRBJ1-1; 11 bases are a match to TRBD2. The J call may be wrong; the DNA end is better matched by TRBJ2-2. The CDR3 consists of 16 residues. The germline V gene encodes CDR1 SQVTM and CDR2 ANQGSEA. The CDR3 coding sequence is TGCAGCATTGGCAAGGGGATACTAGCGGGAGAAGAGAAGCTGTTTTTT. Its translation is CSIGKGILAGEEKLFF.

At least ten counts were recorded for this clonotype. The V and J genes are TRBV5-6 and TRBJ2-1, with 14 nucleotides matching TRBD2. The CDR3 consists of 23 residues. After removal of 0 bases from V and 3 bases from J, the junction contained 20 bases not matched to a gene. CDR1 is SGHDT and CDR2 is YYEEEE in the germline V gene. The CDR3 DNA is TGTGCCAGCAGCTTGGCCATTCAGATTTCCGGGACTAGCGGGAGAATAGTCTACAATGAGCAGTTCTTC. This codes for CASSLAIQISGTSGRIVYNEQFF.

This clonotype was seen many times. V gene TRBV6-2 or TRBV6-3 combines with J gene TRBJ2-7; D remains unclear. The CDR3 runs to 16 residues. Looked up from germline, CDR1 is MNHEY and CDR2 is SVGEGT. The V gene lost 0 bases and the J gene lost 6 bases, with 18 bases spanning the gap. CDR3 in amino acids: CASSYSVRKGVVEQYF. In DNA form, the CDR3 reads TGTGCCAGCAGTTACTCTGTGCGGAAGGGCGTCGTCGAGCAGTACTTC.

This clonotype has at least ten counts. The CDR3 nucleotides are TGTGCCAGCAGCATACTAGCGGGGCCAGGGAATGAGCAGTTCTTC. Translation: CASSILAGPGNEQFF. The chain combines TRBV7-3 with TRBJ2-1; TRBD2 matches 10 bases. The CDR3 spans 15 residues. Germline V gene sequence: CDR1 SGHTA, CDR2 FQGTGA. Losses at the gene ends were 5 bases for V and 7 bases for J; bases not matched to a gene: 8.

Only a few counts were recorded for this clonotype. The V call is TRBV19, the J call TRBJ2-3, with 8 nucleotides matching TRBD2. The V gene end was trimmed by 3 bases and the J gene end by 1 base; junction bases not matched to a gene: 9. The length of the CDR3 is 17 residues. Germline lookup yields CDR1 LNHDA and CDR2 SQIVND (reference sequence). The CDR3 nucleotides are TGTGCCAGTAGTATTCTGGCGGGAGGTTTGGGCACAGATACGCAGTATTTT. This encodes CASSILAGGLGTDTQYF.

This chain joins TRBV3-1 and TRBJ2-7; a weak D match, TRBD1 (6 bases). Germline V CDR1 and CDR2: LGHDT, YNNKEL (reference sequence). The CDR3 spans 12 residues. Trimming stripped 0 bases from V and 7 bases from J, with 7 bases between. In DNA form, the CDR3 reads TGTGCCAGCAGCCAAGATCAGGGGGAGCAGTACTTC. This codes for CASSQDQGEQYF.

This clonotype showed up many times. The rearrangement uses TRBV30 and TRBJ1-4; TRBD1 is a possible D gene (5 bases). V lost 4 bases and J lost 8, with 23 bases in between. The germline V gene encodes CDR1 GTSNPN and CDR2 SVGIG (reference sequence). There are 16 residues in the CDR3. The CDR3 DNA sequence: TGTGCCTGGAATAGGGGAACGCAGCCCAACCCAGAAAAACTGTTTTTT. It codes for CAWNRGTQPNPEKLFF.

At least ten counts were recorded for this clonotype. V is TRBV11-3 and J is TRBJ2-7; D is ambiguous. Trimming shortened V by 0 bases and J by 3 bases, and 6 bases separated the two germline ends. CDR1 and CDR2 from the germline V gene are SGHNT and YENEEA. The CDR3 length is 13 residues. DNA for the CDR3: TGTGCCAGCAGCTTAGAGTCGGGCTACGAGCAGTACTTC. Translation gives CASSLESGYEQYF.

This clonotype came up many times. This chain uses TRBV20-1 with TRBJ2-1; 9 bases match TRBD2. This CDR3 region has 16 residues. Looked up from germline, CDR1 is DFQATT and CDR2 is SNEGSKA (reference sequence). J lost 4 bases, V lost 0 bases, and 7 bases had no gene match. CDR3 nucleotide sequence: TGCAGTGCTAGAGATATTCCTAGCGGGAAATACAATGAGCAGTTCTTC. Protein: CSARDIPSGKYNEQFF.

This clonotype has ten or more counts. The chain recombines TRBV11-3 with TRBJ1-3, with D unresolved. Trimming shortened V by 5 bases and J by 6 bases, and 8 bases separated the two germline ends. The length of the CDR3 is 12 residues. Germline V gene lookup returns CDR1 SGHNT and CDR2 YENEEA. CDR3 sequence: CASSKVANTIYF. Here the CDR3 DNA reads TGTGCCAGCAGCAAAGTTGCAAACACCATATATTTT.

This clonotype occurred many times. The rearrangement uses TRBV29-1 and TRBJ1-2; tentatively, D is TRBD1 (6 bases). The V gene's germline CDR1 is SQVTM and CDR2 ANQGSEA. The CDR3 loop spans 13 amino acids. V was pared by 6 bases and J by 2 bases, with 13 bases between. For the CDR3, the DNA is TGCAGCGTGGGACATCCCCACAACTATGGCTACACCTTC. This encodes CSVGHPHNYGYTF.

This clonotype was recorded at least ten times. The V call is TRBV3-1, the J call TRBJ1-1; D ambiguous. Germline-derived CDR1 and CDR2 are LGHDT and YNNKEL (reference sequence). V was trimmed by 1 base and J by 2 bases, leaving 8 bases between them. The CDR3 spans 14 residues. CDR3: CASSQGSQNTEAFF. CDR3 coding DNA: TGTGCCAGCAGCCAAGGATCGCAAAACACTGAAGCTTTCTTT.

This clonotype was seen a handful of times. The J gene is TRBJ1-4, the V gene TRBV4-1; D not resolved. Germline V gene lookup returns CDR1 MGHRA and CDR2 YSYEKL. V was shortened by 1 base and J by 0 bases, with 12 bases between the two germline ends. This CDR3 is built from 17 residues. As DNA, the CDR3 is TGCGCCAGCAGCCAAGGAAGTCCATTTGCAACTAATGAAAAACTGTTTTTT. This gives the protein CASSQGSPFATNEKLFF.

This clonotype occurred many times. DNA of the CDR3: TGCAGTGCTAGAGAAGGGCTTGGCTACACCTTC. Translating it yields CSAREGLGYTF. The chain joins TRBV20-1 to TRBJ1-2; D not resolved. V dropped 0 bases and J dropped 7 bases, with 6 bases sitting between them. Germline CDR1 is DFQATT and CDR2 is SNEGSKA (reference sequence). The CDR3 spans 11 residues.

The chain uses TRBV20-1 and TRBJ2-5, with D perhaps matching TRBD1 (6 bases). CDR1 is DFQATT, CDR2 SNEGSKA, per germline (reference sequence). The length of the CDR3 is 11 residues. CDR3 in DNA: TGCAGAGGTGTAGGGGGTGAGACCCAGTACTTC. It specifies CRGVGGETQYF.

This clonotype turned up a few times. The rearrangement uses TRBV5-6 and TRBJ2-1, with TRBD2 identical over 9 bases. The CDR3 is made up of 18 amino acids. Unmatched junction bases numbered 11, after V lost 0 bases and J lost 4 bases. Per germline, CDR1 SGHDT and CDR2 YYEEEE. This CDR3 reads CASSLVAGASKDYNEQFF. For the CDR3, the DNA is TGTGCCAGCAGCTTGGTAGCGGGAGCGAGCAAAGATTACAATGAGCAGTTCTTC.

In this sample, this clonotype turned up many times. The V gene is TRBV5-1, the J gene TRBJ1-2; the D is unclear. Per the germline V gene, CDR1 is SGHRS and CDR2 is YFSETQ. Trimming removed 5 bases from V and 8 bases from J, with 13 bases in between. The CDR3 runs to 12 residues. The DNA for the CDR3 is TGCGCCAGCAGATGGGATGTTGGAGGCTACACCTTC. Translated, it gives CASRWDVGGYTF.

This clonotype was seen more than once but under ten times. The chain links TRBV19 to TRBJ2-7, with 7 bases that match TRBD2. This CDR3 comprises 15 residues. V lost 3 bases, J lost 1 base, and 6 bases stayed unmatched. Germline CDR1 reads LNHDA; CDR2 reads SQIVND (reference sequence). For the CDR3, the DNA is TGTGCCAGTAGTATTAAGGCGGGAGAATCCTACGAGCAGTACTTC. This gives the protein CASSIKAGESYEQYF.

On this clonotype: One base away lies a much larger clone, so this may be a sequencing read error. This rearrangement joins TRBV20-1 to TRBJ2-1, with D maybe TRBD2 (5 bases). CDR1 and CDR2 from the germline V gene are DFQATT and SNEGSKA (reference sequence). This CDR3 is 13 amino acids long. The CDR3 DNA reads as TGCAGTGCTAGAGGGCGGGTTTACAATGAGCAGGTCTTC. It specifies CSARGRVYNEQVF.